The 24 T cell receptor beta chains reported below all come from one sample, sequenced in a study of cytomegalovirus exposure and HLA in healthy donors. Method: immunoSEQ multiplex PCR; TCRdb's copy keeps in-frame clones and lacks some. Here the sample spans about 60,000 clones, approximately 95% being singletons. The specimen sequenced was PBMCs. The receptors were gathered from a woman aged 18-29 years in good health and CMV-seropositive.

V is TRBV28 and J is TRBJ2-1, with no clear D. Germline V gene sequence: CDR1 MDHEN, CDR2 SYDVKM. The CDR3 is 14 residues long. V was trimmed by 2 bases and J by 9 bases, leaving 14 bases between them. CDR3 protein: CASSLAAGFREQFF. The CDR3 coding sequence is TGTGCCAGCAGTTTAGCCGCCGGGTTTCGTGAGCAGTTCTTC.

J is TRBJ1-5 and V is TRBV4-1; possible D gene TRBD1, 5 bases. The V and J ends lost 3 bases and 7 bases respectively, with 10 bases between them. The CDR3 has 13 amino acids. Germline V gives CDR1 MGHRA, CDR2 YSYEKL. CDR3 nucleotides: TGCGCCAGCAGCCACCCAGGGCACCAGCCCCAGCATTTT. This gives the protein CASSHPGHQPQHF.

The CDR3 DNA is TGTGCCAGCAGTTACGGTAACGGGGTTAGCACAGATACGCAGTATTTT. Its translation: CASSYGNGVSTDTQYF. V gene TRBV6-5 combines with J gene TRBJ2-3, with a tentative D call TRBD2 (5 bases). This CDR3 is 16 amino acids long. The germline V gene encodes CDR1 MNHEY and CDR2 SVGAGI. V lost 2 bases to trimming and J lost 0 bases, with 12 bases between them.

The chain uses TRBV28 and TRBJ2-1; 9 bases match TRBD2. The CDR3 has 14 amino acids. V gave up 7 bases and J gave up 7 bases; unmatched junction bases: 8. CDR1 MDHEN and CDR2 SYDVKM come from the germline V gene. The CDR3: CASNPSGRQNEQFF. The CDR3 DNA is TGTGCCAGCAACCCCAGCGGGAGGCAGAATGAGCAGTTCTTC.

This sequence joins TRBV21-1 and TRBJ1-5; the table's TRBD1 call for D was not verified on the DNA. TRBV21-1 is a recognized pseudogene. This CDR3 has 15 amino acids. The CDR3 region has the DNA TGTGCCAGCAGCAAAGCGGGGACAAGCAATCAGCCCCAGCATTTT. Protein sequence: CASSKAGTSNQPQHF.

This sequence joins TRBV2 and TRBJ2-1, with TRBD2 identical over 14 bases. This CDR3 has 17 residues. CDR1 is SNHLY and CDR2 is FYNNEI in the germline V gene. The V and J ends lost 4 bases and 8 bases, in that order; junction bases with no gene match: 10. CDR3 loop: CASSGRIGTSGSYEQFF. The CDR3 bases are TGTGCCAGCAGTGGTCGAATAGGGACTAGCGGGAGTTATGAGCAGTTCTTC. The full variable domain, in which reference TRBV2 and TRBJ2-1 provide the parts outside the CDR3, is EPEVTQTPSHQVTQMGQEVILRCVPISNHLYFYWYRQILGQKVEFLVSFYNNEISEKSEIFDDQFSVERPDGSNFTLKIRSTKLEDSAMYFCASSGRIGTSGSYEQFFGPGTRLTVL.

The chain has TRBV30 and TRBJ1-5, with TRBD1 as a possible D gene (6 bases). CDR1 and CDR2 (germline): GTSNPN, SVGIG (reference sequence). Trimming pared 2 bases from V and 7 bases from J, leaving 12 bases between. The CDR3 consists of 13 residues. The CDR3 nucleotides are TGTGCCTGGAGTATGGGGGCCGGGCAGCCCCAGCATTTT. As protein: CAWSMGAGQPQHF.

The genes are TRBV5-1 and TRBJ2-1, with 12 positions matching TRBD2. The germline V gene has CDR1 SGHRS and CDR2 YFSETQ. This CDR3 has 17 residues. Trimming removed 0 bases from V and 9 bases from J; junction bases left unmatched: 10. CDR3 coding DNA: TGCGCCAGCAGCTTGGCCGTGCTAGCGGGAGGGCCGCTTGAGCAGTTCTTC. Residues: CASSLAVLAGGPLEQFF.

The chain joins TRBV7-9 to TRBJ2-2; TRBD1 matches 7 bases. V trimming: 6 bases; J trimming: 14 bases; junction bases outside the gene matches: 15. Germline-derived CDR1 and CDR2 are SEHNR and FQNEAQ (reference sequence). CDR3 size: 14 residues. DNA of the CDR3: TGTGCCAGCAGGCCCGGGACAGTTGGAGCGAAACTGTTTTTT. It codes for CASRPGTVGAKLFF.

The rearrangement uses TRBV6-1 and TRBJ2-7; possible D gene TRBD2, 5 bases. This CDR3 region has 11 residues. Germline assignment: CDR1 MNHNS and CDR2 SASEGT. V shed 8 bases and J shed 3 bases, with 8 bases lying between them. The CDR3: CASPGNYEQYF. CDR3 coding DNA: TGTGCCAGCCCGGGAAACTACGAGCAGTACTTC.

The chain combines TRBV5-8 with TRBJ2-7, with D perhaps TRBD2 (5 bases). From germline, CDR1 is SGHTS and CDR2 YDEGEE. The V gene lost 2 bases and the J gene lost 2 bases, with 14 bases spanning the gap. This CDR3 has 15 amino acids. The DNA of the CDR3 is TGTGCCAGCAGCTTAACTAGGACGGGGACCTACGAGCAGTACTTC. It is translated as CASSLTRTGTYEQYF.

The J gene is TRBJ1-3, the V gene TRBV9; tentative D call: TRBD1 (6 bases). The CDR3 is 15 amino acids. V was pared by 6 bases and J by 0 bases, with 13 bases between. Germline loops: CDR1 SGDLS, CDR2 YYNGEE. CDR3 in DNA: TGTGCCAGCATGGAGGGGGGGAGCTCTGGAAACACCATATATTTT. Its translation: CASMEGGSSGNTIYF.

The rearrangement joins TRBV5-6 to TRBJ2-2, with 8 nucleotides matching TRBD1. Germline CDR1 reads SGHDT; CDR2 reads YYEEEE. This CDR3 has 14 residues. J lost 5 bases, V lost 4 bases, and 4 bases had no gene match. CDR3 coding DNA: TGTGCCAGCAGCAGGACAGGGAGGACCGGGGAGCTGTTTTTT. Its protein product is CASSRTGRTGELFF. Together with reference TRBV5-6 and TRBJ2-2, the CDR3 gives the full variable domain: DAGVTQSPTHLIKTRGQQVTLRCSPKSGHDTVSWYQQALGQGPQFIFQYYEEEERQRGNFPDRFSGHQFPNYSSELNVNALLLGDSALYLCASSRTGRTGELFFGEGSRLTVL.

The table lists this clone with a count of one. The chain uses TRBV28 and TRBJ1-5, with D unclear. This CDR3 has 15 amino acids. Per the germline V gene, CDR1 is MDHEN and CDR2 is SYDVKM. V lost 4 bases and J 0 bases, leaving 10 bases between the germline ends. CDR3 DNA sequence: TGTGCCAGCAGTTATTCCAGGCCTAGCAATCAGCCCCAGCATTTT. This encodes CASSYSRPSNQPQHF.

The chain recombines TRBV19 with TRBJ2-1, with a possible D match to TRBD2 (7 bases). The CDR3 loop spans 13 amino acids. V lost 6 bases and J lost 4, with 10 bases in between. Germline V gene lookup returns CDR1 LNHDA and CDR2 SQIVND (reference sequence). The DNA of the CDR3 is TGTGCCAGTAGGGCGGGGGCGTACAATGAGCAGTTCTTC. It codes for CASRAGAYNEQFF.

V and J are TRBV5-1 and TRBJ1-1; D is unclear. Germline V CDR1 and CDR2: SGHRS, YFSETQ. The CDR3 spans 14 residues. V was cut by 0 bases and J by 4 bases, with 10 bases left in between. DNA of the CDR3: TGCGCCAGCAGCTTGGCAGAGGGCCGCACTGAAGCTTTCTTT. It codes for CASSLAEGRTEAFF.

The genes are TRBV5-1 and TRBJ2-1; D perhaps matches TRBD2 (5 bases). Trimming left V 0 bases short and J 7 bases short, with 5 bases between. The CDR3 sequence is 12 residues long. The V gene's germline CDR1 is SGHRS and CDR2 YFSETQ. The CDR3 DNA reads TGCGCCAGCAGCTTGGCGGGGAATGAGCAGTTCTTC. Protein product: CASSLAGNEQFF.

The rearrangement uses TRBV7-2 and TRBJ1-1, with TRBD1 as a possible D gene (5 bases). From germline, CDR1 is SGHTA and CDR2 FQGNSA. V lost 1 base and J lost 4, with 13 bases in between. The CDR3 length is 15 residues. The CDR3 sequence is CASSLGGHQSTEAFF. DNA for the CDR3: TGTGCCAGCAGCTTAGGCGGACACCAATCCACTGAAGCTTTCTTT.

The CDR3 sequence is CASSPFSGTGGNSEAFF. The DNA of the CDR3 is TGCGCCAGCAGCCCCTTCTCCGGGACAGGGGGCAATTCTGAAGCTTTCTTT. V gene TRBV4-1 combines with J gene TRBJ1-1, with 12 bases identical to TRBD1. The junction had 12 bases not matched to a gene; V was cut back by 4 bases and J by 6 bases. Germline assignment: CDR1 MGHRA and CDR2 YSYEKL. This CDR3 has 17 amino acids.

The rearrangement uses TRBV4-1 and TRBJ1-1; maybe TRBD1 (6 bases). V lost 5 bases to trimming and J lost 1 base, with 11 bases between them. The V gene's germline CDR1 is MGHRA and CDR2 YSYEKL. The CDR3 consists of 14 residues. CDR3 DNA: TGCGCCAGCAGCTCCAGGGGCCCGAACACTGAAGCTTTCTTT. Translated: CASSSRGPNTEAFF.

The chain joins TRBV4-1 to TRBJ1-3; D uncertain. Trimming pared 0 bases from V and 0 bases from J, leaving 9 bases between. The germline V gene has CDR1 MGHRA and CDR2 YSYEKL. The CDR3 has 16 residues. The DNA for the CDR3 is TGCGCCAGCAGCCAAGATTTCGTCTTCTCTGGAAACACCATATATTTT. This sequence encodes CASSQDFVFSGNTIYF.

The chain employs TRBV7-9 and TRBJ2-3; D is unresolved. The CDR3 is 14 residues long. Looked up from germline, CDR1 is SEHNR and CDR2 is FQNEAQ (reference sequence). V was pared by 2 bases and J by 2 bases, with 8 bases between. The CDR3 DNA sequence: TGTGCCAGCAGCTTATTATATATCACAGATACGCAGTATTTT. Its translation is CASSLLYITDTQYF.

J is TRBJ2-7 and V is TRBV7-2, with 11 bases fitting TRBD2. Germline V gives CDR1 SGHTA, CDR2 FQGNSA. This CDR3 comprises 15 residues. V shed 0 bases, J shed 3 bases, and the junction held 1 base outside the gene matches. The CDR3 region is CASSLAGTSGYEQYF. DNA for the CDR3: TGTGCCAGCAGCTTAGCCGGGACTAGCGGCTACGAGCAGTACTTC.

V gene TRBV11-2 combines with J gene TRBJ1-3, with D hard to call. The germline CDR1 and CDR2 sequences are SGHAT and FQNNGV. The CDR3 is made up of 14 amino acids. V was clipped by 0 bases and J by 6 bases, with 9 bases between them. CDR3 protein: CASSLDGKPNTIYF. CDR3 DNA sequence: TGTGCCAGCAGCTTAGACGGTAAACCAAACACCATATATTTT. The full variable domain, completed using reference TRBV11-2 and TRBJ1-3, is EAGVAQSPRYKIIEKRQSVAFWCNPISGHATLYWYQQILGQGPKLLIQFQNNGVVDDSQLPKDRFSAERLKGVDSTLKIQPAKLEDSAVYLCASSLDGKPNTIYFGEGSWLTVV.